A selection of T cell receptor beta chains follows, all from one sample in a study of blood T cell repertoires in COVID-19. Repertoires were generated with immunoSEQ multiplex PCR, while TCRdb's copy carries only in-frame clones and drops some. The top ten clones hold approximately 3% of a sample with roughly 70,000 clones, about 88% of them seen once. Specimen: peripheral blood. The source of these receptors is a man between 65 and 79 years old with active or convalescent COVID-19. CDR3s include the opening cysteine and the closing phenylalanine or tryptophan. A D gene is named only where the DNA matches it firmly. Clone size appears in some rows only: once, few, many, or a class for an expanded clone.

clone_size j_call v_call d_call cdr3_nt cdr3_aa
- TRBJ2-7 TRBV6-5 TRBD2 TGTGCCAGCAGTATTAGCGGGAGCTCCTACGAGCAGTACTTC CASSISGSSYEQYF
- TRBJ2-7 TRBV5-1 TRBD1 TGCGCCAGCAGCATAGACAGGGGGCGGTACGAGCAGTACTTC CASSIDRGRYEQYF
- TRBJ1-2 TRBV19 TRBD1 TGTGCCAGTAGTACTGTTCTCGGACAGGGCTTCGGCTACACCTTC CASSTVLGQGFGYTF
- TRBJ2-7 TRBV29-1 TRBD1 TGCAGCCCTCGGACAGGGGTCTATGATATCAGGAACGAGCAGTACTTC CSPRTGVYDIRNEQYF
once TRBJ2-7 TRBV4-2 TRBD2 TGTGCCAGCAGCCAACCCGGAGGGCGGGAGGGCCGCGAGCAGTACTTC CASSQPGGREGREQYF
- TRBJ1-1 TRBV7-9 - TGTGCCAGCAGCTTACTCGGAGACACTGAAGCTTTCTTT CASSLLGDTEAFF
- TRBJ2-1 TRBV5-6 - TGTGCCAGCAGCTTGGTTAGGGGGTCCGGGGATGAGCAGTTCTTC CASSLVRGSGDEQFF
- TRBJ1-6 TRBV19 TRBD1 TGTGCCAGTAGTACGACCGGGACAGGGACTTATAATTCACCCCTCCACTTT CASSTTGTGTYNSPLHF
- TRBJ1-2 TRBV4-1 - TGCGCCAGCAGCCAAGGGGGGACAAGGGGCTATGGCTACACCTTC CASSQGGTRGYGYTF
once TRBJ2-5 TRBV7-8 - TGTGCCAGCAGCTTAGTCAGGGTCTGGGAGACCCAGTACTTC CASSLVRVWETQYF
- TRBJ1-1 TRBV4-1 TRBD1 TGCGCCAGCAGCCAAGATTGGACAGGGGGGACTGAAGCTTTCTTT CASSQDWTGGTEAFF
- TRBJ2-1 TRBV28 - TGTGCCAGCAGTCCCGTCCAGGGGAAAACCTACAATGAGCAGTTCTTC CASSPVQGKTYNEQFF
- TRBJ1-5 TRBV5-1 - TGCGCCAGCTCTGTCTCCGGGGGGCAGGTTCAGCCCCAGCATTTT CASSVSGGQVQPQHF
- TRBJ1-2 TRBV30 - TGTGCCTCGACCAGGGTCAATGGCTACACCTTC CASTRVNGYTF
- TRBJ1-4 TRBV6-5 - TGTGCCAGCAGGAACACGGGTAAACTGTTTTTT CASRNTGKLFF
- TRBJ1-5 TRBV19 - TGTGCCAGTAGTTTCACAAGAGGGTCCCAGCATTTT CASSFTRGSQHF
few TRBJ2-7 TRBV11-2 TRBD2 TGTGCCAGCAGCCCTAGCGGGAGTGTTTCCTACGAGCAGTACTTC CASSPSGSVSYEQYF
- TRBJ2-4 TRBV6-1 - TGTGCCAGCAGTGAAGCGAGCACCTACAAAAACATTCAGTACTTC CASSEASTYKNIQYF
once TRBJ2-1 TRBV4-1 - TGCGCCAGCAGCCAAGGACACGGGACCTACAATGAGCAGTTCTTC CASSQGHGTYNEQFF
once TRBJ2-7 TRBV5-4 TRBD1 TGTGCCGTAACGGGACAGGGCTCCTACGAGCAGTACTTC CAVTGQGSYEQYF
- TRBJ2-5 TRBV24-1 TRBD2 TGTGCCACCAGTGATGCACTAGCGGGGGCCGAGACCCAGTACTTC CATSDALAGAETQYF
- TRBJ1-6 TRBV28 TRBD1 TGTGCCAGCAGTAGACAGGGGTCTCCTAATTCACCCCTCCACTTT CASSRQGSPNSPLHF
- TRBJ2-7 TRBV10-3 TRBD1 TGTGCCATCAGTGAGTCAGTTGGCGGACAGGGGGCTGGTTACGAGCAGTACTTC CAISESVGGQGAGYEQYF
- TRBJ1-6 TRBV27 - TGTGCCAGCAGTTCATCCCAGGGACTCTCCCTCCACTTT CASSSSQGLSLHF
- TRBJ1-2 TRBV5-1 TRBD1 TGCGCCAGCAGCGCCCAAGGACAGGGGAATACCTTC CASSAQGQGNTF
once TRBJ1-2 TRBV29-1 - TGCAGCGTTGCAGATCAGGCCAGGGAGGTTGGCTACACCTTC CSVADQAREVGYTF
- TRBJ1-3 TRBV28 - TGTGCCAGCAGTTTACTGAAGCGAGGGACTGGAAACACCATATATTTT CASSLLKRGTGNTIYF
- TRBJ1-2 TRBV6-2/TRBV6-3 - TGTGCCAGCAGTTACTCGCCGCGCCTCATTACTCTCTACGATGGCTACACCTTC CASSYSPRLITLYDGYTF
- TRBJ1-4 TRBV6-5 TRBD1 TGTGCCAGCAGTTACACCGGACAGGGGAGAGGTGAAAAACTGTTTTTT CASSYTGQGRGEKLFF
few TRBJ2-3 TRBV5-1 - TGCGCCAGCAGCGGCGGCCTTACCACAGATACGCAGTATTTT CASSGGLTTDTQYF
- TRBJ2-7 TRBV1 - TGCACCAGCAGCCAAAAGGGCCTAGCGGGAGTAGTGTCCCACGAGCAGTACTTC CTSSQKGLAGVVSHEQYF
- TRBJ2-3 TRBV7-9 - TGTGCCAGCAGCCCCCTCGGGGGTTCTGCGGATACGCAGTATTTT CASSPLGGSADTQYF
- TRBJ2-6 TRBV4-1 - TGCGCCAGCAGCCAAGCCCCATCTGGGGCCAACGTCCTGACTTTC CASSQAPSGANVLTF
- TRBJ1-2 TRBV10-3 - TGTGCCATCAGTCCCGCAGGGAGGGACTATGGCTACACCTTC CAISPAGRDYGYTF
- TRBJ1-3 TRBV10-1 - TGCGCCAGCAGTGATCCGGGAACTGGAAACACCATATATTTT CASSDPGTGNTIYF
- TRBJ1-3 TRBV6-5 - TGTGCCAGTACTGGTCCGGGGAATAGGGGAAACACCATATATTTT CASTGPGNRGNTIYF
- TRBJ1-3 TRBV30 - TGTGCCTGGAGTGTAATCGGGGGGTTGGGAAACACCATATATTTT CAWSVIGGLGNTIYF
- TRBJ2-5 TRBV18 TRBD2 TGTGCCAGCTCACCACCTTACGGGGGAGGGCCGGGTCAAGAGACCCAGTACTTC CASSPPYGGGPGQETQYF
- TRBJ2-7 TRBV5-4 TRBD2 TGTGCCAGCAGCTTGGCCGGGGTAGCGGGATACGAGCAGTACTTC CASSLAGVAGYEQYF
- TRBJ1-1 TRBV5-1 - TGCGCCAGCAGCCTTGGACACCCACGGAACACTGAAGCTTTCTTT CASSLGHPRNTEAFF
- TRBJ2-1 TRBV3-1/TRBV3-2 TRBD2 TGTGCCAGCAGCCAAGAGGTCGCCGGGACTAGCCAACACAATGAGCAGTTCTTC CASSQEVAGTSQHNEQFF
- TRBJ1-1 TRBV6-2/TRBV6-3 TRBD1 TGTGCCAGCAGTTACTACGTCGGACCCGGGACAGGGAACACTGAAGCTTTCTTT CASSYYVGPGTGNTEAFF